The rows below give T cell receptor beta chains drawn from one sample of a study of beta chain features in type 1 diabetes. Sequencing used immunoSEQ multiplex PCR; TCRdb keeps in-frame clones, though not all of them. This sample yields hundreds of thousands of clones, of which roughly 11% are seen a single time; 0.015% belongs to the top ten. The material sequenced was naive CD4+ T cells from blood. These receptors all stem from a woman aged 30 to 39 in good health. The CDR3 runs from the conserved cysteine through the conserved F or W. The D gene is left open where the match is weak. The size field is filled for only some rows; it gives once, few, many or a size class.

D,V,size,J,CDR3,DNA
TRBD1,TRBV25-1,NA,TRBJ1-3,CASTLTGVAGNTIYF,TGTGCCAGCACCCTAACAGGGGTAGCTGGAAACACCATATATTTT
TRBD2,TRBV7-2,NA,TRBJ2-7,CASSQERGVAGREQYF,TGTGCCAGCAGCCAGGAACGGGGTGTAGCGGGAAGGGAGCAGTACTTC
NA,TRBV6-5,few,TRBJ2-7,CASSYARELYEQYF,TGTGCCAGCAGTTACGCCAGGGAACTCTACGAGCAGTACTTC
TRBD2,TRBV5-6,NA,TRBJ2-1,CASSLSGTSGSREFF,TGTGCCAGCAGCTTGTCCGGGACTAGCGGGAGTAGGGAGTTCTTC
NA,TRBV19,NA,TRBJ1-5,CASSISGSPQPQHF,TGTGCCAGTAGTATCTCCGGGTCCCCTCAGCCCCAGCATTTT
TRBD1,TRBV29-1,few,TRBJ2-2,CSVDHGTGDTGELFF,TGCAGCGTTGATCACGGGACAGGGGACACCGGGGAGCTGTTTTTT
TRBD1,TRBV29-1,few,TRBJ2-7,CSVVRDRGSYEQYF,TGCAGCGTTGTCCGAGACAGGGGCTCCTACGAGCAGTACTTC
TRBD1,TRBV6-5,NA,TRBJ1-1,CASSFRQGGEAFF,TGTGCCAGCAGTTTCCGACAGGGTGGAGAAGCTTTCTTT
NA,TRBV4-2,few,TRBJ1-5,CASSQDRETASHF,TGTGCCAGCAGCCAAGATCGGGAGACGGCCTCGCATTTT
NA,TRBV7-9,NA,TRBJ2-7,CASSLQYEQYF,TGTGCCAGCAGCTTACAATACGAGCAGTACTTC
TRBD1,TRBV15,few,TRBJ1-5,CATSGGQGPRFGQPQHF,TGTGCCACCAGCGGAGGACAGGGGCCAAGATTCGGTCAGCCCCAGCATTTT
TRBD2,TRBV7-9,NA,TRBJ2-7,CASSETGGGYEQYF,TGTGCCAGCAGCGAGACGGGGGGAGGCTACGAGCAGTACTTC
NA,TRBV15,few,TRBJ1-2,CATSRDWQVNYGYTF,TGTGCCACCAGCAGAGATTGGCAGGTGAACTATGGCTACACCTTC
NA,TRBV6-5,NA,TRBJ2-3,CASSYRGGWTDTQYF,TGTGCCAGCAGTTACAGGGGTGGATGGACAGATACGCAGTATTTT
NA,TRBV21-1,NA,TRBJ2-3,CASSNKESRTDTQYF,TGTGCCAGCAGCAACAAAGAGTCGCGCACAGATACGCAGTATTTT
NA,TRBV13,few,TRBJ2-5,CASSSGETQYF,TGTGCCAGCAGTAGTGGAGAGACCCAGTACTTC
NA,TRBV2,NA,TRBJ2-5,CASSASGSRETQYF,TGTGCCAGCAGCGCATCCGGGTCGAGGGAGACCCAGTACTTC
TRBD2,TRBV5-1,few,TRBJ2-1,CASSLFGPASGDNEQFF,TGCGCCAGCAGCCTGTTTGGACCGGCTAGCGGGGACAATGAGCAGTTCTTC
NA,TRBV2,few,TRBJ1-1,CASSRDNYAEAFF,TGTGCCAGCAGCCGTGACAATTACGCTGAAGCTTTCTTT
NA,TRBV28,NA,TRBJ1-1,CASSSPGGTEAFF,TGTGCCAGCAGTTCCCCCGGGGGGACTGAAGCTTTCTTT
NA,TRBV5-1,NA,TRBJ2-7,CASSFGQEGSEQYF,TGCGCCAGCAGCTTCGGGCAGGAGGGCAGCGAGCAGTACTTC
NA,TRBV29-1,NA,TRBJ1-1,CSVEDRSYTEAFF,TGCAGCGTTGAAGATCGGAGCTACACTGAAGCTTTCTTT
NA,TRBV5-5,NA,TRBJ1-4,CASSLVVTGVEKLFF,TGTGCCAGCAGCTTGGTGGTGACAGGCGTTGAAAAACTGTTTTTT
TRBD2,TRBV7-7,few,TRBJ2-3,CASSRSGSSTDTQYF,TGTGCTAGCAGCCGTAGCGGGAGTAGCACAGATACGCAGTATTTT
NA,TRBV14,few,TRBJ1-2,CASSRDGQGYGYTF,TGTGCCAGCAGCAGAGACGGCCAGGGCTATGGCTACACCTTC
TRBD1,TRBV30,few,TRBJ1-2,CAATPGTANGYTF,TGTGCCGCAACACCCGGGACAGCTAACGGCTACACCTTC
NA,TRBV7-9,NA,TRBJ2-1,CASSITYNEQFF,TGTGCCAGCAGCATCACTTACAATGAGCAGTTCTTC
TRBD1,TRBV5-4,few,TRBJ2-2,CASSTRQGVVGELFF,TGTGCCAGCAGCACCCGACAGGGGGTTGTTGGGGAGCTGTTTTTT
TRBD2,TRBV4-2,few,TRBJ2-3,CASSQGPSGARDTQYF,TGTGCCAGCAGCCAAGGACCCAGCGGGGCCCGGGATACGCAGTATTTT
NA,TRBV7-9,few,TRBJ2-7,CASSLGLTRTYEQYF,TGTGCCAGCAGCTTAGGTCTGACTCGGACCTACGAGCAGTACTTC
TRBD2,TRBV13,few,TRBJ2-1,CASSSLAWASGGYNEQFF,TGTGCCAGCAGCTCACTAGCATGGGCTAGCGGGGGCTACAATGAGCAGTTCTTC
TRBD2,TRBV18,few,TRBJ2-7,CASSPRLAGSYEQYF,TGTGCCAGCTCACCACGACTAGCGGGGTCCTACGAGCAGTACTTC
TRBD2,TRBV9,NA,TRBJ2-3,CASSPTQRDTDTQYF,TGTGCCAGCAGCCCCACCCAGCGGGACACAGATACGCAGTATTTT
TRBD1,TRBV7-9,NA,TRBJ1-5,CASSAQGTGNQPQHF,TGTGCCAGCAGCGCACAGGGGACTGGCAATCAGCCCCAGCATTTT
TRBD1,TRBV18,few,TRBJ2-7,CASSPARQGGTYEQYF,TGTGCCAGCTCACCCGCGAGACAGGGGGGCACCTACGAGCAGTACTTC
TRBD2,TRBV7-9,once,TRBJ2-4,CASSPFAGAAAGNIQYF,TGCGCCAGCAGCCCTTTCGCGGGAGCAGCAGCAGGAAACATTCAGTACTTC
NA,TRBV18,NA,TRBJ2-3,CASSQRESTDTQYF,TGTGCCAGCTCACAACGGGAGAGCACAGATACGCAGTATTTT